One and the same sample provided the 23 T cell receptor beta chains below, sequenced in a study of vaccination and CD4 T cells after COVID-19 (dated by TCRdb to the early 2020s). Interpreted using the paper, the treatment or condition label stands for: approximately 11-day PBMC culture with coronavirus spike peptide pools or control peptides (ViraFEST assay). These receptors have no known antigen. The protocol used for the library was PCR. The reads were generated on an Illumina iSeq 100. At the Johns Hopkins FTIC core, DNA from the cultured CD4+ T cells underwent TCR sequencing with the Oncomine TCR Beta short-read assay. In TCRdb, the public reads were trimmed at Q25 with fastp and aligned with MiXCR, with productive beta chains retained. Rows are unified per CDR3 protein, each entry keeping the most common DNA and genes. The sample data list about 13,000 distinct CDR3 sequences, and around three fifths of these were observed just once. The ten largest make up approximately 12% of the sample.

Sequenced material: CD4+ T cells from blood, cultured in vitro. These receptors all come from a human donor who had recovered from COVID-19.

The chain uses TRBV27 and TRBJ2-1; 8 nucleotides agree with TRBD2. V trimming: 5 bases; J trimming: 8 bases; junction bases outside the gene matches: 11. CDR1 MNHEY and CDR2 SMNVEV come from the germline V gene (reference sequence). CDR3 length: 15 residues. The CDR3 protein is CASSSLGGAVYEQFF. The DNA for the CDR3 is TGTGCCAGCAGTAGCCTCGGGGGGGCGGTGTATGAGCAGTTCTTC.

The chain is built from TRBV6-2 or TRBV6-3 and TRBJ2-1; D may be TRBD1 (6 bases). From germline, CDR1 is MNHEY and CDR2 SVGEGT. V gave up 10 bases and J gave up 0 bases, with 13 bases separating them. The CDR3 has 14 amino acids. CDR3 coding DNA: TGTGCCACCGAACGGGACATCTCCTACAATGAGCAGTTCTTC. It codes for CATERDISYNEQFF.

This clonotype was detected only a few times. The genes are TRBV30 and TRBJ1-5; D may be TRBD1 (6 bases). The germline V and J ends were trimmed by 2 bases and 2 bases, with 19 bases remaining between them. This CDR3 is 17 amino acids long. The germline gives CDR1 GTSNPN, CDR2 SVGIG (reference sequence). The CDR3 nucleotides read TGTGCCTGGAGTCGCCGGTTTGGGGGCGCGGGCAATCAGCCCCAGCATTTT. It is translated as CAWSRRFGGAGNQPQHF.

Comment on this clonotype: The junction departs from germline at one end; a sequencing error may be responsible. This rearrangement joins TRBV7-7 to TRBJ2-5; D uncertain. From germline, CDR1 is SSHAT and CDR2 FNYEAQ (reference sequence). This CDR3 spans 13 amino acids. The DNA for the CDR3 is TGTGCTAGCAGCTTAGAAGCCAGAGAGACCCAGTACTTC. Protein sequence: CASSLEARETQYF.

The chain carries TRBV10-3 and TRBJ2-7, with 7 bases that match TRBD1. Germline CDR1 ENHRY, CDR2 SYGVKD. CDR3 size: 16 residues. V shed 10 bases, J shed 0 bases, and the junction held 15 bases outside the gene matches. The CDR3 DNA is TGTGCCACCAGGGACAGCTCTCTCCTCCTCTCCTACGAGCAGTACTTC. As protein: CATRDSSLLLSYEQYF.

This chain joins TRBV11-2 and TRBJ1-2; 7 nucleotides agree with TRBD1. The length of the CDR3 is 15 residues. From germline, CDR1 is SGHAT and CDR2 FQNNGV. The ends lost 1 base at V and 5 bases at J; junction bases unmatched: 7. The CDR3: CASSLGVGTEYGYTF. The CDR3 DNA is TGTGCCAGCAGCTTAGGAGTTGGGACAGAATATGGCTACACCTTC.

This chain uses TRBV19 with TRBJ2-3; 7 bases are a match to TRBD2. Germline V gene lookup returns CDR1 LNHDA and CDR2 SQIVND (reference sequence). V lost 5 bases and J lost 2; bases outside the gene matches: 4. This CDR3 spans 14 amino acids. CDR3 loop: CASSVSGHTDTQYF. DNA for the CDR3: TGTGCCAGTAGTGTTAGCGGGCACACAGATACGCAGTATTTT.

This sequence joins TRBV2 and TRBJ2-7; D may be TRBD1 (5 bases). V lost 6 bases, J lost 0 bases, and 9 bases lay in between. Germline V gene lookup returns CDR1 SNHLY and CDR2 FYNNEI. The CDR3 length is 13 residues. The CDR3 here is CASRSQGSYEQYF. CDR3 bases: TGTGCCAGCAGATCCCAGGGCTCCTACGAGCAGTACTTC.

This clonotype occurred a few times. In DNA form, the CDR3 reads TGCAGTGCCCCCCCAATGCAACGTTCCGAGGCCCAGCATTTT. Protein: CSAPPMQRSEAQHF. The V and J genes are TRBV20-1 and TRBJ1-5; D is unresolved. CDR3 size: 14 residues. V was trimmed by 6 bases and J by 11 bases, leaving 23 bases between them. Germline values: CDR1 DFQATT, CDR2 SNEGSKA (reference sequence).

V is TRBV7-9 and J is TRBJ1-2; D is uncertain. V was trimmed by 6 bases and J by 3 bases, leaving 11 bases between them. Germline V gene lookup returns CDR1 SEHNR and CDR2 FQNEAQ (reference sequence). This CDR3 is built from 13 residues. CDR3 in amino acids: CASSRIGDYGYTF. The DNA of the CDR3 is TGTGCCAGCAGTCGGATAGGCGACTATGGCTACACCTTC.

CDR3 nucleotide sequence: TGTGCCAGCAGCTCTATAACGGGAGAGACCCAGTACTTC. This translates into CASSSITGETQYF. The chain recombines TRBV7-2 with TRBJ2-5; D uncertain. This CDR3 is built from 13 residues. Per germline, CDR1 SGHTA and CDR2 FQGNSA. V gave up 4 bases and J gave up 4 bases, with 10 bases separating them.

The gene calls are TRBV19 and TRBJ1-2; a possible D gene is TRBD1 (6 bases). Trimming pared 5 bases from V and 4 bases from J, leaving 17 bases between. CDR3 size: 15 residues. Germline V gene lookup returns CDR1 LNHDA and CDR2 SQIVND (reference sequence). The CDR3 protein is CASSDTGYRAYGYTF. The CDR3 nucleotides read TGTGCCAGTAGTGATACAGGGTACCGTGCCTATGGCTACACCTTC.

This clonotype was seen only a few times. The chain couples TRBV20-1 to TRBJ2-2; tentatively, D is TRBD2 (6 bases). This CDR3 spans 14 amino acids. Trimming shortened V by 1 base and J by 0 bases, and 6 bases separated the two germline ends. Germline values: CDR1 DFQATT, CDR2 SNEGSKA (reference sequence). In nucleotides, the CDR3 is TGCAGTGCTAGAGGGACTACGAACACCGGGGAGCTGTTTTTT. It codes for CSARGTTNTGELFF.

The CDR3 spells CASSLVGDSNQPQHF. The CDR3, as DNA: TGCGCCAGCAGCTTGGTAGGGGATAGCAATCAGCCCCAGCATTTT. The chain carries TRBV5-1 and TRBJ1-5, with D perhaps matching TRBD1 (5 bases). Trimming removed 0 bases at V and 0 bases at J, with 7 bases between. CDR1 is SGHRS and CDR2 is YFSETQ in the germline V gene. The CDR3 runs 15 residues.

J is TRBJ2-1 and V is TRBV10-2, with TRBD2 identical over 8 bases. Germline trimming cut 8 bases from V and 7 bases from J; bases unmatched to any gene: 13. The CDR3 extends over 15 amino acids. CDR1 is WSHSY and CDR2 is SAAADI in the germline V gene. The CDR3 sequence: CASCEGSGRGNEQFF. CDR3 bases: TGCGCCAGCTGCGAGGGGAGCGGGAGAGGGAATGAGCAGTTCTTC.

This clonotype showed up just a few times. The chain combines TRBV6-1 with TRBJ2-4, with D possibly TRBD2 on 6 matching bases. The CDR3 has 16 residues. V dropped 7 bases and J dropped 0 bases, with 16 bases sitting between them. Germline V lookup: CDR1 MNHNS, CDR2 SASEGT. For the CDR3, the DNA is TGTGCCAGCACCGACGAAGGGAGGTTAGCCAAAAACATTCAGTACTTC. Translating it yields CASTDEGRLAKNIQYF.

The chain recombines TRBV15 with TRBJ1-4; D might be TRBD1 (5 bases). Trimming cost V 0 bases and J 6 bases, with 14 bases left between them. There are 16 residues in the CDR3. Germline V lookup: CDR1 LNHNV, CDR2 YYDKDF (reference sequence). CDR3 bases: TGTGCCACCAGCAGAGATAGGGGCCAGGTTTATGAAAAACTGTTTTTT. It is translated as CATSRDRGQVYEKLFF.

The chain has TRBV6-2 or TRBV6-3 and TRBJ1-5; D not resolved. The CDR3 totals 14 residues. V lost 3 bases to trimming and J lost 7 bases, with 13 bases between them. Germline CDR1 MNHEY, CDR2 SVGEGT. In DNA, the CDR3 is TGTGCCAGCAGTTATATCCGTCTACGGCAGCCCCAGCATTTT. Translation gives CASSYIRLRQPQHF.

V is TRBV15 and J is TRBJ1-1, with 9 bases aligning to TRBD1. The CDR3 loop spans 14 amino acids. V dropped 3 bases and J dropped 11; count of bases not matched to a gene: 10. CDR1 is LNHNV, CDR2 YYDKDF, per germline (reference sequence). Here the CDR3 reads CATSRETGTGRAFF. DNA for the CDR3: TGTGCCACCAGCAGGGAGACCGGGACAGGGCGGGCTTTCTTT.

The chain uses TRBV20-1 and TRBJ1-1, with unresolved D. Germline V CDR1 and CDR2: DFQATT, SNEGSKA (reference sequence). Trimming removed 3 bases from V and 6 bases from J, with 11 bases in between. The CDR3 loop spans 12 amino acids. CDR3 residues: CSASLVRAEAFF. The CDR3 nucleotides read TGCAGTGCTAGTTTGGTTCGCGCTGAAGCTTTCTTT.

The CDR3 loop reads CASSDGASSGANVLTF. The CDR3 nucleotides are TGTGCCAGCAGTGACGGCGCGAGCTCTGGGGCCAACGTCCTGACTTTC. The rearrangement uses TRBV6-4 and TRBJ2-6; D ambiguous. Trimming stripped 2 bases from V and 0 bases from J, with 8 bases between. Germline V CDR1 and CDR2: MRHNA, SNTAGT. The CDR3 spans 16 residues.

Remarks on this clonotype: One junction end disagrees with the germline gene, perhaps due to a read error. The genes are TRBV7-6 and TRBJ2-5, with 10 bases lining up with TRBD2. Germline CDR1 and CDR2: SGHVS and FNYEAQ. The CDR3 loop spans 13 amino acids. CDR3 sequence: CASSPLAGEPQYF. The CDR3 DNA follows: TGTGCCAGCAGCCCCCTAGCGGGAGAGCCCCAGTACTTC. The whole variable domain, remainder taken from reference TRBV7-6 and TRBJ2-5, is GAGVSQSPRYKVTKRGQDVALRCDPISGHVSLYWYRQALGQGPEFLTYFNYEAQQDKSGLPNDRFSAERPEGSISTLTIQRTEQRDSAMYRCASSPLAGEPQYFGPGTRLLVL.

The chain has TRBV5-4 and TRBJ1-6; D might be TRBD1 (6 bases). This CDR3 region has 14 residues. V lost 8 bases and J 5 bases, leaving 14 bases between the germline ends. Germline V gives CDR1 SGHNT, CDR2 YYREEE (reference sequence). The CDR3 loop reads CASTRGADNSPLHF. CDR3 nucleotide sequence: TGTGCCAGTACCAGGGGCGCGGATAATTCACCCCTCCACTTT.